Below, 29 T cell receptor beta chains from the same sample are listed, as sequenced in a study of blood T cell repertoires in COVID-19. This table comes from immunoSEQ multiplex PCR, and its TCRdb copy is limited to in-frame clones, with some not included. The sample lists 200,000 to 250,000 clones, more than 80% occurring once. The specimen sequenced was peripheral blood. The source of these receptors is a woman older than 75 with COVID-19, enrolled during active disease.

V and J are TRBV7-2 and TRBJ1-5; possible D gene TRBD1, 6 bases. The germline gives CDR1 SGHTA, CDR2 FQGNSA. V dropped 0 bases and J dropped 3 bases, with 9 bases sitting between them. This CDR3 region has 15 residues. This CDR3 is CASSLAYRANQPQHF. CDR3 nucleotide sequence: TGTGCCAGCAGCTTAGCCTACAGGGCCAATCAGCCCCAGCATTTT.

J is TRBJ1-1 and V is TRBV3-1 (or the pseudogene TRBV3-2); D is uncertain. The CDR3 is 15 amino acids. CDR1 and CDR2 from the germline V gene are LGHDT and YNNKEL (reference sequence). V lost 0 bases and J lost 3, with 11 bases in between. The DNA for the CDR3 is TGTGCCAGCAGCCAAGATAAGAGGATGTACACTGAAGCTTTCTTT. It specifies CASSQDKRMYTEAFF.

This sequence joins TRBV7-2 and TRBJ2-5; D call uncertain. Germline-derived CDR1 and CDR2 are SGHTA and FQGNSA. CDR3 size: 14 residues. With 2 bases removed from V and 3 bases from J, the gap between germline ends came to 10 bases. The chain's CDR3 is CASSLMAAKETQYF. Written as DNA, the CDR3 is TGTGCCAGCAGCTTAATGGCCGCCAAAGAGACCCAGTACTTC. Looking up the rest from reference TRBV7-2 and TRBJ2-5 gives the full variable domain: GAGVSQSPSNKVTEKGKDVELRCDPISGHTALYWYRQSLGQGLEFLIYFQGNSAPDKSGLPSDRFSAERTGGSVSTLTIQRTQQEDSAVYLCASSLMAAKETQYFGPGTRLLVL.

The rearrangement uses TRBV6-2 or TRBV6-3 and TRBJ1-5, with 11 bases matching TRBD1. The CDR3 totals 13 residues. The trim removed 5 bases at V and 12 bases at J, leaving 6 bases unmatched. CDR1 and CDR2 from the germline V gene are MNHEY and SVGEGT. This CDR3 reads CASSGDRGNLQHF. The CDR3 nucleotides are TGTGCCAGCAGTGGGGACAGGGGGAATCTCCAGCATTTT.

The V call is TRBV4-2, the J call TRBJ2-3; 7 positions match TRBD2. The germline V gene encodes CDR1 LGHNA and CDR2 YNFKEQ. CDR3 size: 16 residues. With V trimmed by 1 base and J by 4 bases, 8 bases remained unmatched. CDR3 in amino acids: CASSQGWREIADTQYF. The CDR3 bases are TGTGCCAGCAGCCAAGGTTGGCGGGAGATAGCAGATACGCAGTATTTT.

The chain is built from TRBV7-3 and TRBJ1-2; TRBD1 might be the D (5 bases). The V gene lost 1 base and the J gene lost 8 bases, with 11 bases spanning the gap. Germline-derived CDR1 and CDR2 are SGHTA and FQGTGA. This CDR3 has 13 residues. Here the CDR3 DNA reads TGTGCCAGCAGCTTAAACCCAGGGCAAGGCTACACCTTC. The encoded protein is CASSLNPGQGYTF.

The V gene is TRBV5-1, the J gene TRBJ1-2; D is unresolved. The germline V and J ends were trimmed by 1 base and 14 bases, with 21 bases remaining between them. Germline CDR1 is SGHRS and CDR2 is YFSETQ. The CDR3 runs to 14 residues. CDR3 DNA sequence: TGCGCCAGCAGCTTGCCGGGGTCTGGGAAATTCGTTACCTTC. Amino acid sequence: CASSLPGSGKFVTF. Filled out from reference TRBV5-1 and TRBJ1-2, the complete variable domain reads KAGVTQTPRYLIKTRGQQVTLSCSPISGHRSVSWYQQTPGQGLQFLFEYFSETQRNKGNFPGRFSGRQFSNSRSEMNVSTLELGDSALYLCASSLPGSGKFVTFGSGTRLTVV.

V usage is TRBV3-1 (or the pseudogene TRBV3-2) and J usage is TRBJ2-1; TRBD2 aligns across 11 bases. Germline trimming cut 1 base from V and 5 bases from J; bases unmatched to any gene: 4. CDR1 and CDR2 (germline): LGHDT, YNNKEL (reference sequence). The CDR3 has 16 amino acids. The chain's CDR3 is CASSQVGTSGHNEQFF. In DNA form, the CDR3 reads TGTGCCAGCAGCCAAGTAGGGACTAGCGGACACAATGAGCAGTTCTTC.

V is TRBV6-5 and J is TRBJ1-2; TRBD1 aligns across 9 bases. Germline V gene sequence: CDR1 MNHEY, CDR2 SVGAGI. J gave up 8 bases and V 5 bases, and 9 bases lay outside the gene matches. This CDR3 has 14 residues. The CDR3 nucleotides read TGTGCCAGCAGTCCGGGACAGGGCCCGTGGGGCTACACCTTC. Translating it yields CASSPGQGPWGYTF.

This clone was observed a handful of times. This chain uses TRBV5-1 with TRBJ2-7; 8 nucleotides match TRBD1. Germline loops: CDR1 SGHRS, CDR2 YFSETQ. The V gene end was trimmed by 0 bases and the J gene end by 3 bases; junction bases not matched to a gene: 5. The CDR3 contains 15 residues. DNA for the CDR3: TGCGCCAGCAGCTTGGCCGACAGGGGCGACTACGAGCAGTACTTC. It specifies CASSLADRGDYEQYF.

Turning to this clone: Other DNA sequences in this sample translate to the same CDR3. The chain joins TRBV5-1 to TRBJ2-5; D might be TRBD2 (6 bases). This CDR3 has 15 residues. V was clipped by 4 bases and J by 8 bases, with 21 bases between them. The germline V gene encodes CDR1 SGHRS and CDR2 YFSETQ. The chain's CDR3 is CASSITGTPGGTQYF. The DNA for the CDR3 is TGCGCCAGCAGCATCACCGGGACTCCTGGTGGAACCCAGTACTTC.

The chain uses TRBV7-3 and TRBJ1-1, with TRBD1 identical over 7 bases. Unmatched junction bases numbered 4, after V lost 6 bases and J lost 3 bases. The CDR3 runs 13 residues. Germline V gene sequence: CDR1 SGHTA, CDR2 FQGTGA. This CDR3 is CASSRGGDTEAFF. In DNA form, the CDR3 reads TGTGCCAGCAGTAGAGGGGGCGACACTGAAGCTTTCTTT.

The J gene is TRBJ1-5, the V gene TRBV2, with D uncertain. The V gene's germline CDR1 is SNHLY and CDR2 FYNNEI. The CDR3 is 14 amino acids. Trimming removed 7 bases from V and 3 bases from J, with 13 bases in between. The CDR3 bases are TGTGCCAGCACTAGGGAGGAGGCCAATCAGCCCCAGCATTTT. Amino acid sequence: CASTREEANQPQHF. The complete variable domain, with remaining parts taken from reference TRBV2 and TRBJ1-5, reads EPEVTQTPSHQVTQMGQEVILRCVPISNHLYFYWYRQILGQKVEFLVSFYNNEISEKSEIFDDQFSVERPDGSNFTLKIRSTKLEDSAMYFCASTREEANQPQHFGDGTRLSIL.

This clone was recorded once. V gene TRBV3-1 (or the pseudogene TRBV3-2) combines with J gene TRBJ1-1; D perhaps matches TRBD1 (5 bases). CDR1 and CDR2 from the germline V gene are LGHDT and YNNKEL (reference sequence). CDR3 length equals 14 residues. Trimming removed 3 bases at V and 10 bases at J, with 18 bases between. In DNA, the CDR3 is TGTGCCAGCAGCCATGGGACCGCACTCGGGGGAGCTTTCTTT. Amino acid sequence: CASSHGTALGGAFF.

V is TRBV15 and J is TRBJ2-4; 11 bases fit TRBD1. The V gene end was trimmed by 4 bases and the J gene end by 10 bases; junction bases not matched to a gene: 6. Germline V gives CDR1 LNHNV, CDR2 YYDKDF (reference sequence). There are 14 residues in the CDR3. For the CDR3, the DNA is TGTGCCACCAGCAAGGACAGGGGGCGCAAAATTCAGTACTTC. This gives the protein CATSKDRGRKIQYF.

This sequence joins TRBV19 and TRBJ1-2; TRBD1 might be the D (6 bases). V was cut by 6 bases and J by 5 bases, with 16 bases left in between. The CDR3 length is 14 residues. Germline values: CDR1 LNHDA, CDR2 SQIVND (reference sequence). The CDR3 spells CASSGQPTGYGYTF. The CDR3 nucleotides read TGTGCCAGTAGCGGACAGCCAACCGGATATGGCTACACCTTC.

The chain combines TRBV5-1 with TRBJ1-1; TRBD1 might be the D (6 bases). Trimming removed 5 bases at V and 6 bases at J, with 20 bases between. The CDR3 is 15 amino acids. The germline V gene encodes CDR1 SGHRS and CDR2 YFSETQ. The CDR3 region is CASRIRTEGSSEAFF. The CDR3, as DNA: TGCGCCAGCAGGATAAGGACAGAGGGAAGTTCTGAAGCTTTCTTT.

This clone was observed a few times. CDR3 region: CASSRTGNEQYF. In DNA, the CDR3 is TGCGCCAGCAGCCGGACAGGGAACGAGCAGTACTTC. V and J are TRBV4-1 and TRBJ2-7; the match to TRBD1 covers 8 bases. J gave up 5 bases and V 4 bases, and 1 base lay outside the gene matches. This CDR3 is 12 amino acids long. Germline V gene lookup returns CDR1 MGHRA and CDR2 YSYEKL.

The genes are TRBV5-1 and TRBJ1-1; D not certain. The CDR3 has 14 amino acids. V dropped 0 bases and J dropped 5 bases, with 11 bases sitting between them. Germline V lookup: CDR1 SGHRS, CDR2 YFSETQ. The CDR3 region is CASSLVGVVTEAFF. CDR3 DNA sequence: TGCGCCAGCAGCTTGGTCGGGGTCGTGACTGAAGCTTTCTTT.

The rearrangement uses TRBV24-1 and TRBJ1-2; D may be TRBD1 (5 bases). CDR1 is KGHDR, CDR2 SFDVKD, per germline. V lost 4 bases to trimming and J lost 11 bases, with 10 bases between them. There are 11 residues in the CDR3. CDR3 sequence reads: CATSEGPSYTF. In nucleotides, the CDR3 is TGTGCCACCAGTGAGGGGCCGAGTTACACCTTC.

The gene calls are TRBV18 and TRBJ2-2; 8 bases are shared with TRBD1. Germline V gene data show CDR1 as KGHSH and CDR2 as LQKENI. The V segment lost 6 bases and the J segment 6 bases; nucleotides outside the gene matches: 9. This CDR3 is 15 amino acids long. The CDR3 bases are TGTGCCAGCTCTTCTGTGACACAGGGGGCCGGGGAGCTGTTTTTT. Translating it yields CASSSVTQGAGELFF.

This clone has a single count. CDR3 nucleotides: TGTGCCAGCAGCCAAGCCACAGCGGGGGGGCGGGTTGAGCAGTTCTTC. Amino acid sequence: CASSQATAGGRVEQFF. The V call is TRBV4-2, the J call TRBJ2-1; 10 bases align to TRBD2. Germline V lookup: CDR1 LGHNA, CDR2 YNFKEQ. The CDR3 has 16 residues. The V gene end was trimmed by 1 base and the J gene end by 9 bases; junction bases not matched to a gene: 9.

The V and J genes are TRBV15 and TRBJ2-6, with 8 bases lining up with TRBD1. Germline-derived CDR1 and CDR2 are LNHNV and YYDKDF (reference sequence). The CDR3 has 16 amino acids. With V trimmed by 4 bases and J by 0 bases, 2 bases remained unmatched. CDR3 bases: TGTGCCACCAGCACCGGGACAGGCTCTGGGGCCAACGTCCTGACTTTC. This sequence encodes CATSTGTGSGANVLTF.

This clone appeared a few times. The chain uses TRBV25-1 and TRBJ2-7; D is unclear. Germline V gene data show CDR1 as MGHDK and CDR2 as SYGVNS. This CDR3 has 13 residues. V was clipped by 5 bases and J by 0 bases, with 8 bases between them. The CDR3, as DNA: TGTGCCAGCAGTAAACCCGGCTCCTACGAGCAGTACTTC. Protein: CASSKPGSYEQYF.

V is TRBV12-5 and J is TRBJ1-1, with no clear D. The germline V and J ends were trimmed by 3 bases and 0 bases, with 11 bases remaining between them. The CDR3 has 15 residues. The germline CDR1 and CDR2 sequences are LGHNT and FRNRAP. For the CDR3, the DNA is TGTGCTAGTGGTTTCTCAGTCCGCATGAACACTGAAGCTTTCTTT. Amino acid sequence: CASGFSVRMNTEAFF. Variable domain in full (rest from reference TRBV12-5 and TRBJ1-1): DARVTQTPRHKVTEMGQEVTMRCQPILGHNTVFWYRQTMMQGLELLAYFRNRAPLDDSGMPKDRFSAEMPDATLATLKIQPSEPRDSAVYFCASGFSVRMNTEAFFGQGTRLTVV.

The chain has TRBV5-1 and TRBJ1-6, with D unclear. CDR1 SGHRS and CDR2 YFSETQ come from the germline V gene. CDR3 size: 15 residues. Trimming shortened V by 0 bases and J by 5 bases, and 9 bases separated the two germline ends. As DNA, the CDR3 is TGCGCCAGCAGCTTGGTTTACGGGGATAATTCACCCCTCCACTTT. This translates into CASSLVYGDNSPLHF.

The chain links TRBV6-2 or TRBV6-3 to TRBJ2-7, with TRBD2 as a possible D gene (6 bases). This CDR3 region has 12 residues. In germline, CDR1 is MNHEY, CDR2 SVGEGT. Trimming shortened V by 6 bases and J by 2 bases, and 8 bases separated the two germline ends. In nucleotides, the CDR3 is TGTGCCAGCAGCGGGAGCCCCTACGAGCAGTACTTC. This codes for CASSGSPYEQYF.

The V and J genes are TRBV6-6 and TRBJ2-7, with TRBD1 matching 9 bases. CDR1 is MNHNY, CDR2 SVGAGI, per germline (reference sequence). The CDR3 covers 15 residues. V shed 6 bases, J shed 3 bases, and the junction held 9 bases outside the gene matches. The CDR3, as DNA: TGTGCCAGCAGCCACTCTACAGGGGGCGGCTACGAGCAGTACTTC. Its protein product is CASSHSTGGGYEQYF.

The V call is TRBV10-3, the J call TRBJ1-5, with TRBD1 matching 7 bases. Losses at the gene ends were 7 bases for V and 5 bases for J; bases not matched to a gene: 8. CDR3 length: 14 residues. Per the germline V gene, CDR1 is ENHRY and CDR2 is SYGVKD. As DNA, the CDR3 is TGTGCCATCAAAAATAGCGGGACAGATCAGCCCCAGCATTTT. Translated: CAIKNSGTDQPQHF.